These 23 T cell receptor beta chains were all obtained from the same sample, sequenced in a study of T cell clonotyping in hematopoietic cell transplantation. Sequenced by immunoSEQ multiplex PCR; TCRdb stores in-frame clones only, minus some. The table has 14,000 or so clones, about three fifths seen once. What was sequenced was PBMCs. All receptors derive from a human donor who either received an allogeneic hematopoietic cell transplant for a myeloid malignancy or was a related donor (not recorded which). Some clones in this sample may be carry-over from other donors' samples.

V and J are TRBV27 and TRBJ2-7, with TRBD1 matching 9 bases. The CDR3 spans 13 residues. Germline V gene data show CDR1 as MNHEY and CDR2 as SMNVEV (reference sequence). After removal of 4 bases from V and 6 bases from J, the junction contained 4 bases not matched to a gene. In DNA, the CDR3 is TGTGCCAGCAGTTGGACAGGGGATACCGAGCAGTACTTC. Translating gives CASSWTGDTEQYF.

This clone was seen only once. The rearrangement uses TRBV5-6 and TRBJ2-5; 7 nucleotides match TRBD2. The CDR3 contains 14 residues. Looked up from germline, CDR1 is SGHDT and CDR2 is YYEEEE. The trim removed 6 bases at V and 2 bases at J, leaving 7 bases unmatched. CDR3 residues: CASTGGGPQETQYF. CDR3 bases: TGTGCCAGCACCGGCGGGGGACCGCAAGAGACCCAGTACTTC.

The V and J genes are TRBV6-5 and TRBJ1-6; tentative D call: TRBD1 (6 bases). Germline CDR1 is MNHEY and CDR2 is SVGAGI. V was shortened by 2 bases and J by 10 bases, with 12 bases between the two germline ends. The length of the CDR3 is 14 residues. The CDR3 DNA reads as TGTGCCAGCAGTTACGATGAGGGGGACTCACCCCTCCACTTT. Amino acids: CASSYDEGDSPLHF.

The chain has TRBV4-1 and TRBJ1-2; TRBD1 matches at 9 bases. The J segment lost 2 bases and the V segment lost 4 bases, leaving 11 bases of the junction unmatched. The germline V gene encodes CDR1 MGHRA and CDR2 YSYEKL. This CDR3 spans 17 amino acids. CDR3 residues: CASSLGIRDRVNYGYTF. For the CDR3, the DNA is TGCGCCAGCAGCCTAGGTATACGGGACAGGGTCAACTATGGCTACACCTTC.

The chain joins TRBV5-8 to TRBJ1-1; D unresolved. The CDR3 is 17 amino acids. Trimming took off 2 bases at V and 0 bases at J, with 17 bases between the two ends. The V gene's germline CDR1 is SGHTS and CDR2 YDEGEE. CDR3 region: CASSLNVGLNLNTEAFF. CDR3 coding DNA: TGTGCCAGCAGCTTAAACGTTGGATTGAATCTGAACACTGAAGCTTTCTTT.

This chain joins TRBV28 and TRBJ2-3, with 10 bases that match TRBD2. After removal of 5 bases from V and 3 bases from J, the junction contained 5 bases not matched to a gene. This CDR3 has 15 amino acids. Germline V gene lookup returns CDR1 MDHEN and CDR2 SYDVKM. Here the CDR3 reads CASSGSSGRTDTQYF. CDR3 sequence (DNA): TGTGCCAGCAGTGGCTCTAGCGGGAGAACAGATACGCAGTATTTT.

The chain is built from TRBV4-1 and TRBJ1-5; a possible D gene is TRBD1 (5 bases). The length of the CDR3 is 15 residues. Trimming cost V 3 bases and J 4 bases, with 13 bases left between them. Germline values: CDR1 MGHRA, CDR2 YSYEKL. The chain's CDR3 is CASSHAGTLNQPQHF. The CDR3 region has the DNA TGCGCCAGCAGCCATGCCGGGACCCTTAATCAGCCCCAGCATTTT.

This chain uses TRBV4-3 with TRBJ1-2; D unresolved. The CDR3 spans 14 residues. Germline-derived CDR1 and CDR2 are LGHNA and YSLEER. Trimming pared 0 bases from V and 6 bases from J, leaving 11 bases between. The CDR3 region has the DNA TGCGCCAGCAGCCAAGATCGCTTTTACGATGGCTACACCTTC. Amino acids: CASSQDRFYDGYTF.

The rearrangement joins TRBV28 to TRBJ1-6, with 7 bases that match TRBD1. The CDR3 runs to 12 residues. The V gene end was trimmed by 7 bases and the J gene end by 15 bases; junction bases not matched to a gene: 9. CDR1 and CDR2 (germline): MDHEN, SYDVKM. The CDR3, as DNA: TGTGCCAGCACCCAACAGGGGTTGGTCCTCCACTTT. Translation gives CASTQQGLVLHF.

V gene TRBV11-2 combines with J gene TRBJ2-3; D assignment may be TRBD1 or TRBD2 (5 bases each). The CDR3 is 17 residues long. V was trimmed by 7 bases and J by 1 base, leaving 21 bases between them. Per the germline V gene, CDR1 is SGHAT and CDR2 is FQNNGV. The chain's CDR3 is CASTLSGTYLGTDTQYF. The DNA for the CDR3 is TGTGCCAGCACCCTTTCGGGGACGTACTTGGGCACAGATACGCAGTATTTT.

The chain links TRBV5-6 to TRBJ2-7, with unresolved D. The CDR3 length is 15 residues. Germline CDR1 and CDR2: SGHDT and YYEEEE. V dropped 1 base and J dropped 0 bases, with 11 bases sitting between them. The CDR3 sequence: CASSLNRMSSYEQYF. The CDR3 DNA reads TGTGCCAGCAGCTTGAATCGGATGAGCTCCTACGAGCAGTACTTC.

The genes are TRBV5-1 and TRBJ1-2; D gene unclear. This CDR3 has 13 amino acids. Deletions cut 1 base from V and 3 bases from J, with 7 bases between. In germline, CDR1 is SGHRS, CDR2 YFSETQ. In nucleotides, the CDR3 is TGCGCCAGCAGCTTGTTTGGTGACTATGGCTACACCTTC. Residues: CASSLFGDYGYTF.

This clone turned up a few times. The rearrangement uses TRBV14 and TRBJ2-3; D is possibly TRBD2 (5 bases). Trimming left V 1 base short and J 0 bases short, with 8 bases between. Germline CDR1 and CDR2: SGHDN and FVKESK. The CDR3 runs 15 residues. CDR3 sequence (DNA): TGTGCCAGCAGCCAAGGCGGGTTTAGCACAGATACGCAGTATTTT. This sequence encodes CASSQGGFSTDTQYF.

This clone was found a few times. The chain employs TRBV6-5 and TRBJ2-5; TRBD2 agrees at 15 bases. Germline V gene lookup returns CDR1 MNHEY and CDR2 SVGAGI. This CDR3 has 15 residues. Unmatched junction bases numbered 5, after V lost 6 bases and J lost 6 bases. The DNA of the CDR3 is TGTGCCAGCAGCTCCGGACTAGCGGGAGGGAAGACCCAGTACTTC. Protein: CASSSGLAGGKTQYF.

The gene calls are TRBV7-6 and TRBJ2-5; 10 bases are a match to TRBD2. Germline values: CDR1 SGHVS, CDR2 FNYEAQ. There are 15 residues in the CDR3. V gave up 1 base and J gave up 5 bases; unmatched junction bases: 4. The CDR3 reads CASSLEAGGLETQYF. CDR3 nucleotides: TGTGCCAGCAGCTTAGAAGCGGGGGGGCTTGAGACCCAGTACTTC. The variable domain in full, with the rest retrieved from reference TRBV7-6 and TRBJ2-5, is GAGVSQSPRYKVTKRGQDVALRCDPISGHVSLYWYRQALGQGPEFLTYFNYEAQQDKSGLPNDRFSAERPEGSISTLTIQRTEQRDSAMYRCASSLEAGGLETQYFGPGTRLLVL.

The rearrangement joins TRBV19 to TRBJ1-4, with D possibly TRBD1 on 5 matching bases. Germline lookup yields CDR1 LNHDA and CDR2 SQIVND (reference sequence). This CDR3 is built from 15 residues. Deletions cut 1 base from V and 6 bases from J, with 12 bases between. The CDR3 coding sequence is TGTGCCAGTAGTATAGTATCGGGACTGGATGAAAAACTGTTTTTT. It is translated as CASSIVSGLDEKLFF.

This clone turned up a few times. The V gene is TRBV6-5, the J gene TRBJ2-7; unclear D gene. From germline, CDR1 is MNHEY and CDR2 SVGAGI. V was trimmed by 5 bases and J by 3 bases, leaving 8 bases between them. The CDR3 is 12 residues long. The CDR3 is CASSAGIYEQYF. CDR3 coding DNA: TGTGCCAGCAGTGCTGGGATCTACGAGCAGTACTTC.

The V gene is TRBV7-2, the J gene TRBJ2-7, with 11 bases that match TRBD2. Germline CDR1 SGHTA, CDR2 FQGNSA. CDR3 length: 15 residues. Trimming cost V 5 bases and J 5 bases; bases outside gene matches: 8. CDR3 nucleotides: TGTGCCAGCAGCCCCACTAGCGGGAGTTCCCACGAGCAGTACTTC. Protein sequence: CASSPTSGSSHEQYF.

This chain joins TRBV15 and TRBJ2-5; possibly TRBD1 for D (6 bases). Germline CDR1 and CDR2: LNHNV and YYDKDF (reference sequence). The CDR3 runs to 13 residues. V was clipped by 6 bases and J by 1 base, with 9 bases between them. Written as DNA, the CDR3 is TGTGCCACCAGAAGGACAGCCCAAGAGACCCAGTACTTC. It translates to CATRRTAQETQYF.

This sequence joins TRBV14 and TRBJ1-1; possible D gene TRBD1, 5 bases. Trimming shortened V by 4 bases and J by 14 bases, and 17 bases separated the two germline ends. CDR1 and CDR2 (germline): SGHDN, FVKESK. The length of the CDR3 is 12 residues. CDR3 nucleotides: TGTGCCAGCAGCCCATGGGACGGCTTAAAGTTCTTT. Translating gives CASSPWDGLKFF.

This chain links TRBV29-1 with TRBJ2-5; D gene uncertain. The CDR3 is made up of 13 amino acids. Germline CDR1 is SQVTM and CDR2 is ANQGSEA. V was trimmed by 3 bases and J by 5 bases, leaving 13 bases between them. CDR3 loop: CSVDSQSVETQYF. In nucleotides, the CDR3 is TGCAGCGTTGACAGTCAGTCGGTGGAGACCCAGTACTTC.

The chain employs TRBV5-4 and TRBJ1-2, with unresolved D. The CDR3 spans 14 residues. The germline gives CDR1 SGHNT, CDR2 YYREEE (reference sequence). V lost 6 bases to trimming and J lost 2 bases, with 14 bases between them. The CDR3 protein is CASKIAVRNYGYTF. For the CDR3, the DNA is TGTGCCAGCAAGATTGCAGTGCGGAACTATGGCTACACCTTC.

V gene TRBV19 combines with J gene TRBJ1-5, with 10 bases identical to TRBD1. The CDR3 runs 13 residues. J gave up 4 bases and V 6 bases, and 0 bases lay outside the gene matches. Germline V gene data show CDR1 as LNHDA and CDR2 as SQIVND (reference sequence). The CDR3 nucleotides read TGTGCCAGTAGGGGACAGGGGAATCAGCCCCAGCATTTT. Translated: CASRGQGNQPQHF.